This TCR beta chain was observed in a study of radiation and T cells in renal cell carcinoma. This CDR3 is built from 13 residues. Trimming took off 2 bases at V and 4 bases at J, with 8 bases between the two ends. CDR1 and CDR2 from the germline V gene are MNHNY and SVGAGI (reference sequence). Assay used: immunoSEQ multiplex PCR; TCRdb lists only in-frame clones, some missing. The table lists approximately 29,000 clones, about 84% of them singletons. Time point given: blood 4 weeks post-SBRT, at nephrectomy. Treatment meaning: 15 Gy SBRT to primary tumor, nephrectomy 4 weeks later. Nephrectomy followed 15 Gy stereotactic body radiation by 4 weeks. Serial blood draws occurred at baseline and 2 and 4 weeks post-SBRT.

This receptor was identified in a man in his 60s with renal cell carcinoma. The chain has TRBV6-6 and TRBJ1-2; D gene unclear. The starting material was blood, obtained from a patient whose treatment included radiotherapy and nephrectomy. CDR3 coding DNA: TGTGCCAGCAGTTACGAAGGTGCCTATGGCTACACCTTC. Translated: CASSYEGAYGYTF.